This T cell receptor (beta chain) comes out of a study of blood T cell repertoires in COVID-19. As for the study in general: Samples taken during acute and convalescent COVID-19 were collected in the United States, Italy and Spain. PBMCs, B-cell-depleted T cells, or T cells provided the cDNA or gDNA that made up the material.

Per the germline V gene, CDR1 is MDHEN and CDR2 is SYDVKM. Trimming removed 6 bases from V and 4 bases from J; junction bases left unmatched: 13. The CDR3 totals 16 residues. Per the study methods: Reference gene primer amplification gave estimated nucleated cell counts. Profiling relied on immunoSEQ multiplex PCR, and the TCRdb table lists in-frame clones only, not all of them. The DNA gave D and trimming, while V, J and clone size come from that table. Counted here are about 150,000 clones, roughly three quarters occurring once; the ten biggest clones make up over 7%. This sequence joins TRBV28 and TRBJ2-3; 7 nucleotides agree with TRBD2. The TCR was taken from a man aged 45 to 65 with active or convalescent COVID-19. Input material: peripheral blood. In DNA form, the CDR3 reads TGTGCCAGCAGAGCCGGGACTGGCGGGAGAGCAGATACGCAGTATTTT. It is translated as CASRAGTGGRADTQYF.